This T cell receptor (beta chain) came from a study of blood T cell repertoires in COVID-19. Study-level information: The analysed material was cDNA or gDNA that came from T cells, B-cell-depleted T cells, or PBMCs.

This CDR3 contains 17 residues. The germline CDR1 and CDR2 sequences are KGHSH and LQKENI. The V and J ends lost 0 bases and 8 bases, in that order; junction bases with no gene match: 10. The method was immunoSEQ multiplex PCR; TCRdb's version includes in-frame clones alone and lacks a portion of them. Found here are about 230,000 clones, about four fifths of them singletons; the top ten hold under 2%. Cohort 3 donors counted as recovered after two negative PCRs, clearance, or resolved symptoms. Sequenced sample: PBMCs or T cells enriched from blood (not recorded which). The chain links TRBV18 to TRBJ1-4; 9 bases map to TRBD1. The clonotype was recovered from a man aged 55 to 70 who had recovered from COVID-19. The CDR3 sequence is CASSPPGQGGRSEKLFF. The CDR3, as DNA: TGTGCCAGCTCACCACCGGGACAGGGAGGTAGATCGGAAAAACTGTTTTTT.